This is a list of T cell receptor beta chains from one sample in a study of blood T cell repertoires in COVID-19. Sequenced by immunoSEQ multiplex PCR; TCRdb stores in-frame clones only, minus some. The data show over 150,000 clones, with 88% seen just once and roughly 9% held by the top ten. Sequenced material: PBMCs or T cells enriched from blood (not recorded which). Source of these receptors: a woman aged 18-29 years who had recovered from COVID-19. CDR3s include the opening cysteine and the closing phenylalanine or tryptophan. Each record gives: J gene, clone size, V gene, D gene, CDR3 protein, CDR3 DNA. D genes are given only for firm matches. Expanded clones are given a class, and other clones once, few, many or no size at all.

TRBJ1-2	.	TRBV29-1	TRBD1	CSARDRGQNYGYTF	TGCAGCGCCCGGGACAGGGGGCAAAACTATGGCTACACCTTC
TRBJ2-1	.	TRBV4-3	.	CASSQDFNPSSYNEQFF	TGCGCCAGCAGCCAAGATTTTAACCCGAGCTCCTACAATGAGCAGTTCTTC
TRBJ1-3	once	TRBV12-3/TRBV12-4	.	CASSLATGNTIYF	TGTGCCAGCAGTTTAGCGACAGGAAACACCATATATTTT
TRBJ1-5	.	TRBV29-1	TRBD1	CSVGTGANQPQHF	TGCAGCGTCGGTACAGGGGCAAATCAGCCCCAGCATTTT
TRBJ1-1	.	TRBV5-4	.	CASSLGEGDAFF	TGTGCCAGCAGCTTGGGGGAGGGGGACGCTTTCTTT
TRBJ2-1	.	TRBV7-9	.	CASSVENLGASEQFF	TGTGCCAGCAGCGTAGAAAATTTGGGGGCTAGTGAGCAGTTCTTC
TRBJ1-4	.	TRBV27	TRBD1	CASSVGQAGGELFF	TGTGCCAGCAGTGTGGGACAGGCGGGTGGGGAACTGTTTTTT
TRBJ2-4	.	TRBV7-2	TRBD1	CASSAATGAKNIQYF	TGTGCCAGCAGCGCAGCGACAGGGGCCAAAAACATTCAGTACTTC
TRBJ1-6	.	TRBV7-9	.	CASSFPNSPLHF	TGTGCCAGCAGCTTCCCGAATTCACCCCTCCACTTT
TRBJ2-2	.	TRBV3-1/TRBV3-2	TRBD2	CASSHPGTSGKEGEGELFF	TGTGCCAGCAGCCATCCCGGGACTAGCGGGAAGGAGGGGGAAGGGGAGCTGTTTTTT
TRBJ2-7	few	TRBV14	.	CARRGPAYEQYF	TGTGCCCGCCGTGGGCCCGCCTACGAGCAGTACTTC
TRBJ2-1	.	TRBV27	.	CASSFDRAKLEQFF	TGTGCCAGCAGTTTCGACAGAGCAAAATTAGAGCAGTTCTTC
TRBJ1-3	.	TRBV7-9	.	CASSLEGLAGNTIYF	TGTGCCAGCAGCTTAGAGGGGTTGGCTGGAAACACCATATATTTT
TRBJ1-5	.	TRBV4-2	.	CASSQEPQADQPQHF	TGTGCCAGCAGCCAAGAGCCCCAGGCAGATCAGCCCCAGCATTTT
TRBJ2-1	.	TRBV7-2	TRBD2	CASSLGGLAGLRNEQFF	TGTGCCAGCAGCTTAGGGGGACTAGCGGGCTTGCGCAATGAGCAGTTCTTC
TRBJ2-1	.	TRBV6-2/TRBV6-3	.	CASSYSSGSYNEQFF	TGTGCCAGCAGTTACTCGTCTGGGAGTTACAATGAGCAGTTCTTC
TRBJ2-5	.	TRBV15	.	CATSRVILQETQYF	TGTGCCACCAGCAGAGTAATTCTACAAGAGACCCAGTACTTC
TRBJ1-3	.	TRBV9	.	CASSGGPGNTIYF	TGTGCCAGCAGCGGAGGGCCTGGAAACACCATATATTTT
TRBJ2-1	.	TRBV9	TRBD2	CASSHSGATGNEQFF	TGTGCCAGCAGCCATAGCGGGGCCACTGGTAATGAGCAGTTCTTC
TRBJ2-7	.	TRBV12-2	.	CASRLGGQIYEQYF	TGTGCAAGTCGCTTAGGCGGACAGATCTACGAGCAGTACTTC
TRBJ2-7	.	TRBV10-2	.	CASQTGRTYEQYF	TGCGCCAGCCAGACAGGGAGGACCTACGAGCAGTACTTC
TRBJ2-7	.	TRBV2	TRBD1	CASLGQGSYEQYF	TGTGCCAGCTTGGGACAGGGCTCCTACGAGCAGTACTTC
TRBJ2-7	.	TRBV5-4	TRBD2	CASSGTRNEQYF	TGTGCCAGCAGCGGGACTAGGAACGAGCAGTACTTC
TRBJ2-2	.	TRBV7-6	.	CASSPSLGLANTGELFF	TGTGCCAGCAGCCCATCCCTCGGACTGGCGAACACCGGGGAGCTGTTTTTT
TRBJ1-5	.	TRBV5-5	.	CASSLEGRGQPQHF	TGTGCCAGCAGCTTAGAAGGGAGAGGTCAGCCCCAGCATTTT
TRBJ1-6	.	TRBV6-2/TRBV6-3	.	CASSDGQSYNSPLHF	TGTGCCAGCAGTGACGGACAGTCCTATAATTCACCCCTCCACTTT
TRBJ2-7	.	TRBV18	TRBD2	CASSPFLAGQFYEQYF	TGTGCCAGCTCACCATTCCTAGCGGGACAATTCTACGAGCAGTACTTC
TRBJ1-5	.	TRBV19	.	CASSKRGSRPPQPQHF	TGTGCCAGTAGCAAGAGAGGCTCGCGCCCCCCCCAGCCCCAGCATTTT
TRBJ1-3	.	TRBV28	.	CASSLWATTSSGNTIYF	TGTGCCAGCAGTTTATGGGCGACAACAAGCTCTGGAAACACCATATATTTT
TRBJ2-1	.	TRBV30	TRBD2	CAWRKAGVLEQFF	TGTGCCTGGCGTAAGGCGGGAGTACTTGAGCAGTTCTTC
TRBJ2-1	.	TRBV4-1	TRBD1	CASSQDGQGAIAWNNEQFF	TGCGCCAGCAGCCAAGACGGACAGGGGGCGATTGCTTGGAACAATGAGCAGTTCTTC
TRBJ1-4	once	TRBV5-1	TRBD1	CASSLAVGTGYGEKLFF	TGCGCCAGCAGCTTGGCCGTAGGGACAGGGTACGGTGAAAAACTGTTTTTT
TRBJ2-1	.	TRBV3-1/TRBV3-2	TRBD2	CASSQHGAQSASSGSYNEQFF	TGTGCCAGCAGCCAACACGGGGCCCAATCTGCCTCTAGCGGTTCCTACAATGAGCAGTTCTTC
TRBJ2-1	.	TRBV11-3	TRBD2	CASSRGLAGNTRDEQFF	TGTGCCAGCAGCCGGGGACTAGCGGGCAATACAAGGGATGAGCAGTTCTTC
TRBJ2-2	.	TRBV7-2	TRBD2	CASSLQARGLAGVGELFF	TGTGCCAGCAGCTTACAGGCCCGGGGACTAGCGGGGGTGGGGGAGCTGTTTTTT
TRBJ2-7	.	TRBV6-5	TRBD1	CASRRNRDRTYEQYF	TGTGCCAGCAGGAGAAATCGGGACAGAACCTACGAGCAGTACTTC
TRBJ1-4	.	TRBV25-1	TRBD1	CASSDLRDSNEKLFF	TGTGCCAGCAGTGATCTCCGGGACAGTAATGAAAAACTGTTTTTT
TRBJ1-2	.	TRBV28	.	CASSLEGFGYTF	TGTGCCAGCAGTTTAGAGGGTTTTGGCTACACCTTC
TRBJ1-4	.	TRBV10-3	.	CATRGDATNEKLFF	TGTGCCACACGGGGGGATGCAACTAATGAAAAACTGTTTTTT
TRBJ1-4	.	TRBV11-2	TRBD1	CASSQGTGEKLFF	TGTGCCAGCAGCCAGGGGACAGGGGAAAAACTGTTTTTT
TRBJ2-1	.	TRBV6-5	.	CASMSLLLNEQFF	TGTGCCAGCATGAGTCTTCTCCTAAATGAGCAGTTCTTC
TRBJ2-7	.	TRBV2	TRBD1	CASRDSSYEQYF	TGTGCCAGCCGGGACAGCTCCTACGAGCAGTACTTC
TRBJ1-1	.	TRBV5-6	TRBD1	CASSWGQGSTEAFF	TGTGCCAGCAGCTGGGGACAGGGGAGCACTGAAGCTTTCTTT
TRBJ2-4	.	TRBV9	.	CASSHGSDIQYF	TGTGCCAGCAGCCACGGGTCGGACATTCAGTACTTC
TRBJ1-1	.	TRBV2	TRBD1	CASSAWDREVTEAFF	TGTGCCAGCAGTGCATGGGACAGGGAGGTCACTGAAGCTTTCTTT
TRBJ1-3	.	TRBV18	TRBD1	CASSRDRDAGNTIYF	TGTGCCAGCTCACGGGACAGGGATGCTGGAAACACCATATATTTT
TRBJ1-2	.	TRBV7-9	.	CASSPETVNYGYTF	TGTGCCAGCAGCCCCGAAACAGTAAACTATGGCTACACCTTC
TRBJ1-6	once	TRBV6-6	.	CASSYNQGNSPLHF	TGTGCCAGCAGTTACAACCAGGGGAATTCACCCCTCCACTTT
TRBJ1-1	.	TRBV11-2	.	CASSLETGTEAFF	TGTGCCAGCAGCTTAGAGACGGGCACTGAAGCTTTCTTT
TRBJ2-2	.	TRBV11-2	.	CASSFPGGVWNGELFF	TGTGCCAGCAGCTTCCCCGGAGGGGTCTGGAACGGGGAGCTGTTTTTT
TRBJ2-6	.	TRBV4-3	.	CASSPGVGLAPGANVLTF	TGCGCCAGCAGCCCAGGTGTGGGCTTGGCTCCTGGGGCCAACGTCCTGACTTTC
TRBJ2-3	once	TRBV6-5	TRBD2	CASSRLALPDTQYF	TGTGCCAGCAGTCGACTAGCTCTCCCAGATACGCAGTATTTT
TRBJ1-2	.	TRBV27	.	CASSPQGYGYTF	TGTGCCAGCAGTCCCCAGGGCTATGGCTACACCTTC
TRBJ2-1	.	TRBV5-1	TRBD2	CASSLGLAGGSNYNEQFF	TGCGCCAGCAGCTTGGGACTAGCGGGAGGATCTAACTACAATGAGCAGTTCTTC
TRBJ1-1	.	TRBV9	.	CASSVAGDTEAFF	TGTGCCAGCAGCGTAGCGGGGGACACTGAAGCTTTCTTT
TRBJ2-1	.	TRBV12-3/TRBV12-4	.	CASSSLIDEQFF	TGTGCCAGCAGTTCCCTTATCGATGAGCAGTTCTTC
TRBJ2-4	.	TRBV21-1	.	CASSKGQSLAKNIQYF	TGTGCCAGCAGCAAAGGACAGTCACTAGCCAAAAACATTCAGTACTTC
TRBJ2-5	.	TRBV7-9	TRBD1	CASSSGTAEKTQYF	TGTGCCAGCAGCTCCGGGACAGCGGAGAAGACCCAGTACTTC
TRBJ1-1	.	TRBV28	.	CASSPTGNTEAFF	TGTGCCAGCAGTCCGACGGGGAACACTGAAGCTTTCTTT